A selection of T cell receptor beta chains follows, all from one sample in a study of shared clonotypes between healthy human individuals. Sequencing was performed with immunoSEQ multiplex PCR; in TCRdb, only in-frame clones are kept and a portion is missing. The sample yields 300,000 to 400,000 clones, 87% seen once. Source material: memory CD8+ T cells sorted from blood. All receptors derive from a man younger than 35 in good health. Both conserved end residues are part of each CDR3. D genes are given only for firm matches. Part of the rows lack a size; the others show once, few, many or a class for expanded clones.

CDR3nt: TGTGCCACGCGAGAGGGAAACTATGGCTACACCTTC
CDR3aa: CATREGNYGYTF
abundance: -
d_gene: -
v_gene: TRBV6-5
j_gene: TRBJ1-2

CDR3nt: TGCAGCGTTGCAACACAAGTCGAGCAGTACTTC
CDR3aa: CSVATQVEQYF
abundance: -
d_gene: -
v_gene: TRBV29-1
j_gene: TRBJ2-7

CDR3nt: TGTGCCAGCAGTGAAGCGGGGGACACCTTCTACGAGCAGTACTTC
CDR3aa: CASSEAGDTFYEQYF
abundance: few
d_gene: -
v_gene: TRBV6-1
j_gene: TRBJ2-7

CDR3nt: TGTGCCAGCAGCTTGGGACCGGCAGGGGCTGGCGGCGAGACCCAGTACTTC
CDR3aa: CASSLGPAGAGGETQYF
abundance: -
d_gene: -
v_gene: TRBV5-6
j_gene: TRBJ2-5

CDR3nt: TGCGCCAGCAGCTTGGCACAAGAGACCCAGTACTTC
CDR3aa: CASSLAQETQYF
abundance: -
d_gene: -
v_gene: TRBV5-1
j_gene: TRBJ2-5

CDR3nt: TGTGCCAACCGGGCGGGCACCGGGGAGCTGTTTTTT
CDR3aa: CANRAGTGELFF
abundance: -
d_gene: -
v_gene: TRBV28
j_gene: TRBJ2-2

CDR3nt: TGCGCCAGCAGCCACGGACCTGCCCGGAACACTGAAGCTTTCTTT
CDR3aa: CASSHGPARNTEAFF
abundance: -
d_gene: -
v_gene: TRBV4-3
j_gene: TRBJ1-1

CDR3nt: TGCAGCGTAGAAATTTACTACGAGCAGTACTTC
CDR3aa: CSVEIYYEQYF
abundance: many
d_gene: -
v_gene: TRBV29-1
j_gene: TRBJ2-7

CDR3nt: TGCGCCAGCAGCTTGGTCAGAAACCTAGCGGGAGGCCATGAGCAGTTCTTC
CDR3aa: CASSLVRNLAGGHEQFF
abundance: once
d_gene: TRBD2
v_gene: TRBV5-1
j_gene: TRBJ2-1

CDR3nt: TGCACCAGCCCCGACAGGGGCGGTACGCAGTATTTT
CDR3aa: CTSPDRGGTQYF
abundance: once
d_gene: -
v_gene: TRBV1
j_gene: TRBJ2-3

CDR3nt: TGTGCCTGGGGGGCCCAAAATGAGCAGTTCTTC
CDR3aa: CAWGAQNEQFF
abundance: -
d_gene: -
v_gene: TRBV30
j_gene: TRBJ2-1

CDR3nt: TGTGCCAGTAGGGAGGCCCGCAATGAGCAGTTCTTC
CDR3aa: CASREARNEQFF
abundance: -
d_gene: -
v_gene: TRBV19
j_gene: TRBJ2-1

CDR3nt: TGCGCCAGCAGCCCCGGACTAGCGGTTACCTACGAGCAGTACTTC
CDR3aa: CASSPGLAVTYEQYF
abundance: -
d_gene: TRBD2
v_gene: TRBV4-1
j_gene: TRBJ2-7

CDR3nt: TGTGCCAGCAGCCACGGGGACGAGCAGTACTTC
CDR3aa: CASSHGDEQYF
abundance: -
d_gene: -
v_gene: TRBV27
j_gene: TRBJ2-7

CDR3nt: TGTGCCAGCAGTCTTGGGACAGGGGGTGAAGCTTTCTTT
CDR3aa: CASSLGTGGEAFF
abundance: -
d_gene: TRBD1
v_gene: TRBV2
j_gene: TRBJ1-1

CDR3nt: TGTGCCAGTAGTATCCTAGAGGGGGCCAACGTCCTGACTTTC
CDR3aa: CASSILEGANVLTF
abundance: -
d_gene: -
v_gene: TRBV19
j_gene: TRBJ2-6

CDR3nt: TGTGCCAGCAGCGCCGGACAAGGACCCGATACGCAGTATTTT
CDR3aa: CASSAGQGPDTQYF
abundance: -
d_gene: -
v_gene: TRBV9
j_gene: TRBJ2-3

CDR3nt: TGTGCCAGCAGCCAAACCCTTGCCGGTGGGGAGCAGTACTTC
CDR3aa: CASSQTLAGGEQYF
abundance: -
d_gene: -
v_gene: TRBV7-9
j_gene: TRBJ2-7

CDR3nt: TGTGCCAGCAGTTACTCGGAGGGGCTGAACTATGGCTACACCTTC
CDR3aa: CASSYSEGLNYGYTF
abundance: -
d_gene: -
v_gene: TRBV6-5
j_gene: TRBJ1-2

CDR3nt: TGTGCCAGCAGCGCTCCGGGACAGGGGGTCAAAAATGAGCAGTTCTTC
CDR3aa: CASSAPGQGVKNEQFF
abundance: -
d_gene: TRBD1
v_gene: TRBV9
j_gene: TRBJ2-1

CDR3nt: TGTGCCAGCAGCTTGTCGACCGAGCAGTACTTC
CDR3aa: CASSLSTEQYF
abundance: -
d_gene: -
v_gene: TRBV5-4
j_gene: TRBJ2-7

CDR3nt: TGCGCCAGCAGCCCGAGCCCGAGGGATTTTGGCTACACCTTC
CDR3aa: CASSPSPRDFGYTF
abundance: -
d_gene: -
v_gene: TRBV4-3
j_gene: TRBJ1-2

CDR3nt: TGTGCCAGCAGTCTCGGTGCCAAAAACATTCAGTACTTC
CDR3aa: CASSLGAKNIQYF
abundance: once
d_gene: -
v_gene: TRBV6-5
j_gene: TRBJ2-4

CDR3nt: TGTGCCAGCACGGGACAGGGGGCGCCAACAGATACGCAGTATTTT
CDR3aa: CASTGQGAPTDTQYF
abundance: -
d_gene: TRBD1
v_gene: TRBV27
j_gene: TRBJ2-3

CDR3nt: TGTGCCAGCAGCGCTGCAGGGACTGAAGCTTTCTTT
CDR3aa: CASSAAGTEAFF
abundance: -
d_gene: -
v_gene: TRBV7-6
j_gene: TRBJ1-1

CDR3nt: TGTGCCAGCACCCCCTTCGGGACAGGGGGTTCGTCTGAAGCTTTCTTT
CDR3aa: CASTPFGTGGSSEAFF
abundance: -
d_gene: TRBD1
v_gene: TRBV28
j_gene: TRBJ1-1

CDR3nt: TGCGCCAGCAGCCAAGATAGTAGGTCCCACGAGCAGTACTTC
CDR3aa: CASSQDSRSHEQYF
abundance: -
d_gene: -
v_gene: TRBV4-1
j_gene: TRBJ2-7

CDR3nt: TGTGCCTGGGGGTGGGAGGACGGAAACACCATATATTTT
CDR3aa: CAWGWEDGNTIYF
abundance: -
d_gene: -
v_gene: TRBV30
j_gene: TRBJ1-3

CDR3nt: TGCGCCAGCAGCCAATCGCCGGGGGGCGAGCAGTACTTC
CDR3aa: CASSQSPGGEQYF
abundance: -
d_gene: TRBD2
v_gene: TRBV4-1
j_gene: TRBJ2-7

CDR3nt: TGTGCCAGCAGCTCCCGGGGGCGATTCTACGGGGAGCTGTTTTTT
CDR3aa: CASSSRGRFYGELFF
abundance: few
d_gene: -
v_gene: TRBV5-8
j_gene: TRBJ2-2

CDR3nt: TGTGCCAGCAGTTTAGGTGACAACTACTATCCAAACACCGGGGAGCTGTTTTTT
CDR3aa: CASSLGDNYYPNTGELFF
abundance: -
d_gene: -
v_gene: TRBV28
j_gene: TRBJ2-2

CDR3nt: TGCGCCAGCAGCTTAACAGGGGGTTGGGAAAAACTGTTTTTT
CDR3aa: CASSLTGGWEKLFF
abundance: -
d_gene: TRBD1
v_gene: TRBV5-1
j_gene: TRBJ1-4

CDR3nt: TGCGCCAGCAGCTTCTTGGGGGACTCCTACGAGCAGTACTTC
CDR3aa: CASSFLGDSYEQYF
abundance: -
d_gene: -
v_gene: TRBV5-1
j_gene: TRBJ2-7

CDR3nt: TGTGCCAGCAGCTCCCTCGGCGGGCCCCGAGAGACCCAGTACTTC
CDR3aa: CASSSLGGPRETQYF
abundance: -
d_gene: -
v_gene: TRBV7-2
j_gene: TRBJ2-5

CDR3nt: TGCGCCAGCAGCTTCGGGACAGGGGCGCTGGGCTATGGCTACACCTTC
CDR3aa: CASSFGTGALGYGYTF
abundance: -
d_gene: TRBD1
v_gene: TRBV5-1
j_gene: TRBJ1-2

CDR3nt: TGTGCCAGCTCACATACCAGGACAGGGGAATCCTACGAGCAGTACTTC
CDR3aa: CASSHTRTGESYEQYF
abundance: once
d_gene: TRBD1
v_gene: TRBV18
j_gene: TRBJ2-7

CDR3nt: TGTGCCAGCAGCTTGCAGGGGGTGAACTACGAGCAGTACTTC
CDR3aa: CASSLQGVNYEQYF
abundance: -
d_gene: TRBD1
v_gene: TRBV5-6
j_gene: TRBJ2-7

CDR3nt: TGTGCCAGCAACGATGATGGAAACACCATATATTTT
CDR3aa: CASNDDGNTIYF
abundance: -
d_gene: -
v_gene: TRBV2
j_gene: TRBJ1-3

CDR3nt: TGTGCCAGCAGCTTGCTTCTCCCCCATACGCAGTATTTT
CDR3aa: CASSLLLPHTQYF
abundance: -
d_gene: -
v_gene: TRBV5-6
j_gene: TRBJ2-3

CDR3nt: TGCGCCAGCAGCCAAGACGGCGAGACAGATTTTTTCACAGATACGCAGTATTTT
CDR3aa: CASSQDGETDFFTDTQYF
abundance: -
d_gene: -
v_gene: TRBV4-1
j_gene: TRBJ2-3

CDR3nt: TGCGCCAGCAGCCAAGTCGACAGGGGGCGATTTTTACTGTTTTTT
CDR3aa: CASSQVDRGRFLLFF
abundance: -
d_gene: TRBD1
v_gene: TRBV4-1
j_gene: TRBJ1-4

CDR3nt: TGTGCCAGCAGCCCGACACCGGGGGGCAGATCCGGGGAGCTGTTTTTT
CDR3aa: CASSPTPGGRSGELFF
abundance: -
d_gene: -
v_gene: TRBV5-4
j_gene: TRBJ2-2

CDR3nt: TGTGCCAGCAGCGCCATCGCTAGGTTAGAGCAGTACTTC
CDR3aa: CASSAIARLEQYF
abundance: -
d_gene: -
v_gene: TRBV11-3
j_gene: TRBJ2-7

CDR3nt: TGTGCCAGCAGTTTAATTAGCGGAACACACAATGAGCAGTTCTTC
CDR3aa: CASSLISGTHNEQFF
abundance: -
d_gene: -
v_gene: TRBV27
j_gene: TRBJ2-1

CDR3nt: TGTGCCAGCAGCTTATCCTTATTGCCGTACGAGCAGTACTTC
CDR3aa: CASSLSLLPYEQYF
abundance: -
d_gene: -
v_gene: TRBV11-2
j_gene: TRBJ2-7

CDR3nt: TGTGCCAGCAGCTTGGATGTCCGGGTTTATTCGAAAAAACTGTTTTTT
CDR3aa: CASSLDVRVYSKKLFF
abundance: -
d_gene: -
v_gene: TRBV5-8
j_gene: TRBJ1-4

CDR3nt: TGTGCCAGCAGCTTAGACGGCAGGGCGAGCAATCAGCCCCAGCATTTT
CDR3aa: CASSLDGRASNQPQHF
abundance: -
d_gene: -
v_gene: TRBV7-6
j_gene: TRBJ1-5

CDR3nt: TGTGCCAGCAGAGGGCGGGGGGGCGTAGATACGCAGTATTTT
CDR3aa: CASRGRGGVDTQYF
abundance: -
d_gene: TRBD2
v_gene: TRBV6-1
j_gene: TRBJ2-3